Listed below are T cell receptor beta chains from one sample, sequenced in a study of T-cell memory formation after mild COVID-19. Via MiXCR, TCRdb re-called the 5' RACE reads, giving one row per CDR3 protein. The table has about 58,000 distinct CDR3 sequences, 28% seen once. The specimen sequenced was PBMCs or a T cell subset sorted from them (not recorded which). Receptors originate from a man aged 18 to 29 who had mild COVID-19 (a few samples of this study predate the infection). Cell type and time point are not known. CDR3s include the opening cysteine and the closing phenylalanine or tryptophan. The D gene is left open where the match is weak. Expanded clones are given a class, and other clones once, few, many or no size at all.

>TRBV7-9|.|.|TRBJ2-1
CASSLGGREQFF
TGTGCCAGCAGCTTAGGTGGTAGAGAGCAGTTCTTC
>TRBV14|.|.|TRBJ2-1
CASSRAAPGNEQFF
TGTGCCAGCAGCCGGGCAGCCCCTGGGAATGAGCAGTTCTTC
>TRBV11-2|.|once|TRBJ2-3
CASSLEGSLSADTQYF
TGTGCCAGCAGCTTAGAGGGTAGCCTTTCCGCAGATACGCAGTATTTT
>TRBV9|TRBD1|.|TRBJ2-4
CASSGGTGGSKNIQYF
TGTGCCAGCAGCGGAGGGACAGGGGGCTCCAAAAACATTCAGTACTTC
>TRBV5-1|TRBD1|few|TRBJ2-3
CASSWTGADTQYF
TGCGCCAGCAGCTGGACAGGGGCAGATACGCAGTATTTT
>TRBV4-1|.|.|TRBJ1-2
CASSRGFGEYGYTF
TGCGCCAGCAGCCGCGGGTTTGGAGAGTATGGCTACACCTTC
>TRBV28|TRBD1|.|TRBJ1-4
CASIPGQGYEKLFF
TGTGCCAGCATCCCGGGACAGGGGTATGAAAAACTGTTTTTT
>TRBV4-2|.|.|TRBJ1-2
CASSPPAGEDYGYTF
TGTGCCAGCAGCCCCCCAGCAGGGGAGGACTATGGCTACACCTTC
>TRBV7-2|TRBD2|.|TRBJ2-3
CASSLATSGGHVDTQYF
TGTGCCAGCAGCTTAGCTACTAGCGGGGGCCACGTGGATACGCAGTATTTT
>TRBV27|TRBD1|.|TRBJ2-3
CASSLDRSTDTQYF
TGTGCCAGCAGTTTGGACAGGAGCACAGATACGCAGTATTTT
>TRBV12-5|.|.|TRBJ2-7
CASGLANDYEQYF
TGTGCTAGTGGTTTGGCCAATGACTACGAGCAGTACTTC
>TRBV7-9|.|few|TRBJ1-4
CASSRGGANEKLFF
TGTGCCAGCAGTCGAGGGGGTGCTAATGAAAAACTGTTTTTT
>TRBV20-1|.|.|TRBJ2-2
CSAVDGNTGELFF
TGCAGTGCAGTCGACGGGAACACCGGGGAGCTGTTTTTT
>TRBV7-9|.|.|TRBJ2-5
CASTRVGETQYF
TGTGCCAGCACCCGGGTTGGGGAGACCCAGTACTTC
>TRBV4-3|.|few|TRBJ2-1
CASSQEAYNEQFF
TGCGCCAGCAGCCAAGAGGCGTACAATGAGCAGTTCTTC
>TRBV11-3|.|.|TRBJ2-2
CASSWGRGGTGELFF
TGTGCCAGCAGTTGGGGTAGGGGAGGCACCGGGGAGCTGTTTTTT
>TRBV7-9|.|once|TRBJ2-6
CASNPAGSSGANVLTF
TGTGCCAGCAACCCCGCGGGGTCCTCTGGGGCCAACGTCCTGACTTTC
>TRBV7-9|TRBD1|few|TRBJ2-7
CASRNSGQNYEQYF
TGTGCCAGCAGGAATTCGGGACAGAACTACGAGCAGTACTTC
>TRBV4-1|TRBD1|.|TRBJ2-7
CASSNGQGESYEQYF
TGCGCCAGCAGCAACGGACAGGGGGAATCCTACGAGCAGTACTTC
>TRBV7-6|.|.|TRBJ1-2
CASSLNGLVLGYTF
TGTGCCAGCAGCTTAAATGGGCTGGTTCTAGGCTACACCTTC
>TRBV7-2|.|.|TRBJ2-1
CASSLVGGWNEQFF
TGTGCCAGCAGCTTAGTCGGTGGATGGAATGAGCAGTTCTTC
>TRBV6-2/TRBV6-3|.|.|TRBJ1-1
CASSLGGVGTEAFF
TGTGCCAGCAGTCTGGGGGGTGTGGGCACTGAAGCTTTCTTT